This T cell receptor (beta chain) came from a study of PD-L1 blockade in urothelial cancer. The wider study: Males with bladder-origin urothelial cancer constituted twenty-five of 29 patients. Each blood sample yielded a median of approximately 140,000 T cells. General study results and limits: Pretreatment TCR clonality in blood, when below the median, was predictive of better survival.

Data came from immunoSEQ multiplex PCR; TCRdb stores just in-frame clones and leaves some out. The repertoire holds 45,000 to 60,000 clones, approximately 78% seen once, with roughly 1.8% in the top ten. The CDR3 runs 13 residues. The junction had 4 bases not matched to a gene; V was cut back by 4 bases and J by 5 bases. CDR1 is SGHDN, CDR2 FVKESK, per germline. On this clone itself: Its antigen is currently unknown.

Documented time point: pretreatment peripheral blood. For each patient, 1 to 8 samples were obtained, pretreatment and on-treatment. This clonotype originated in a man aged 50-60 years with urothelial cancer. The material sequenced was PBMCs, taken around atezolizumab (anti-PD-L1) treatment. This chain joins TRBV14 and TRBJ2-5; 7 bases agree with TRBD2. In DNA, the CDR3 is TGTGCCAGCAGCCTCGGGAGGAGGGAGACCCAGTACTTC. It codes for CASSLGRRETQYF.